This T cell receptor (beta chain) was identified in a study of cytomegalovirus exposure and HLA in healthy donors. Overall study results and limits: In an earlier analysis, most TCR beta V segments were productive about 87% or about 30% of the time. Testing in vitro showed a few CMV-associated chains specific for CMV antigens.

Germline-derived CDR1 and CDR2 are MDHEN and SYDVKM. V dropped 4 bases and J dropped 5; count of bases not matched to a gene: 6. The CDR3 extends over 15 amino acids. As concerns this clone: Its antigen is undetermined.

The PCR employed 60 Vbeta primers together with 13 Jbeta primers. The data were produced by immunoSEQ multiplex PCR, yet TCRdb's version contains in-frame clones alone and is incomplete. The sample holds 200,000 or so clones, roughly 80% seen once. Sequenced material: PBMCs. This TCR was recovered from a woman aged 45-60 years in good health and CMV-seropositive. The chain uses TRBV28 and TRBJ2-5; 11 nucleotides line up with TRBD2. The CDR3 nucleotides read TGTGCCAGCAGTTCTCTAGCGGGGGGCTCGGAGACCCAGTACTTC. Its protein product is CASSSLAGGSETQYF.